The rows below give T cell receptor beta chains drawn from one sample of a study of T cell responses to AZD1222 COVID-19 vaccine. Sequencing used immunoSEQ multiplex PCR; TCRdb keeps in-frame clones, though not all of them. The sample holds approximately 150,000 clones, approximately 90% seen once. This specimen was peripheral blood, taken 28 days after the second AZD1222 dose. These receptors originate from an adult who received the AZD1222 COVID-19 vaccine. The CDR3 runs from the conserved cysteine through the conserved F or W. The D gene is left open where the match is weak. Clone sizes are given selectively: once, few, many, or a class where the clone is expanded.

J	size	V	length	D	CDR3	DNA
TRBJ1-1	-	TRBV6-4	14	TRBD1	CASRQQGGNTEAFF	TGTGCCAGCAGACAACAGGGGGGGAACACTGAAGCTTTCTTT
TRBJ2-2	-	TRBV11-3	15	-	CASSRGLTNTGELFF	TGTGCCAGCAGCCGAGGACTAACGAACACCGGGGAGCTGTTTTTT
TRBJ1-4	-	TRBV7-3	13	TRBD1	CASSRDRGEKLFF	TGTGCCAGCAGCCGAGACAGGGGGGAAAAACTGTTTTTT
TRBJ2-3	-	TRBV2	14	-	CASSKTVTTDTQYF	TGTGCCAGCAGTAAAACAGTTACGACAGATACGCAGTATTTT
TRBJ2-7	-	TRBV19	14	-	CASSIRQRGYEQYF	TGTGCCAGTAGTATAAGACAGAGGGGGTACGAGCAGTACTTC
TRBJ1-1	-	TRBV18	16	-	CASSIRNSLKYTEAFF	TGTGCCAGCTCGATCAGAAATAGCCTTAAGTACACTGAAGCTTTCTTT
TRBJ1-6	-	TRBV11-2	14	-	CASSLDQARGALHF	TGTGCCAGCAGCTTAGATCAGGCACGGGGGGCCCTCCACTTT
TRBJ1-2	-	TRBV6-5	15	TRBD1	CATLDRGTDYYGYTF	TGTGCCACCTTGGACAGGGGCACCGACTACTATGGCTACACCTTC
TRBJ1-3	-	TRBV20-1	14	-	CSASFQGSGNTIYF	TGCAGTGCTAGTTTCCAGGGGAGTGGAAACACCATATATTTT
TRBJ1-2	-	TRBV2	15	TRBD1	CASTHLRDRIYGYTF	TGTGCCAGCACCCATCTCCGGGACAGGATCTATGGCTACACCTTC
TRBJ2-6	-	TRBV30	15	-	CAWGDGYSGANVLTF	TGTGCCTGGGGAGACGGATACTCTGGGGCCAACGTCCTGACTTTC
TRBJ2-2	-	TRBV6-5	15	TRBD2	CASSYGGRGVGELFF	TGTGCCAGCAGTTACGGCGGGAGGGGGGTCGGGGAGCTGTTTTTT
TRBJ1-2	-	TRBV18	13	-	CASSPRGSYGYTF	TGTGCCAGCTCACCAAGAGGGTCCTATGGCTACACCTTC
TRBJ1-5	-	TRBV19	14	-	CASTSGRAQQPQHF	TGTGCCAGTACCAGTGGGAGGGCCCAGCAGCCCCAGCATTTT
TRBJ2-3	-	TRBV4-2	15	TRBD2	CASSRAGESTDTQYF	TGTGCCAGCAGCCGGGCGGGGGAGTCCACAGATACGCAGTATTTT
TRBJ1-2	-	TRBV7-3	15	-	CASAESGGGNYGYTF	TGTGCCAGCGCCGAATCCGGAGGGGGGAACTATGGCTACACCTTC
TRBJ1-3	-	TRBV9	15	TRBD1	CASSESGGLGNTIYF	TGTGCCAGCAGCGAATCAGGGGGCCTTGGAAACACCATATATTTT
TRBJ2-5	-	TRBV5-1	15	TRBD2	CASSPFASGSETQYF	TGCGCCAGCAGCCCTTTTGCTAGCGGGTCTGAGACCCAGTACTTC
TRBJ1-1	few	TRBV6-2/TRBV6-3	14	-	CASTPRLMNTEAFF	TGTGCCAGCACCCCAAGGCTCATGAACACTGAAGCTTTCTTT
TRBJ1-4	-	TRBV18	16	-	CASSSGLRGTNEKLFF	TGTGCCAGCTCATCAGGACTTAGGGGTACTAATGAAAAACTGTTTTTT
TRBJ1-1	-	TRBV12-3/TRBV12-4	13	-	CASSPSGRNEAFF	TGTGCCAGCAGCCCATCTGGACGGAATGAAGCTTTCTTT
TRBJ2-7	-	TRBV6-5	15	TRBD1	CASRLTGTDSYEQYF	TGTGCCAGCAGACTTACCGGGACAGACTCCTACGAGCAGTACTTC
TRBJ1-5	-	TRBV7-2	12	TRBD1	CASSSNRGAQHF	TGTGCCAGCAGCTCGAACAGGGGGGCTCAGCATTTT
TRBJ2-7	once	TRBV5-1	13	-	CASRGLPPAEQYF	TGCGCCAGCAGAGGGCTTCCACCTGCCGAGCAGTACTTC
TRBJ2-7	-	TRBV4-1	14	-	CASSQEGLVGEQYF	TGCGCCAGCAGCCAAGAGGGCCTAGTGGGCGAGCAGTACTTC
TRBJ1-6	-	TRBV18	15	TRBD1	CASSPAGTDNSPLHF	TGTGCCAGCTCACCAGCCGGGACAGACAATTCACCCCTCCACTTT
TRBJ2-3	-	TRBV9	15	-	CASSVEWGRTDTQYF	TGTGCCAGCAGCGTAGAGTGGGGGCGCACAGATACGCAGTATTTT
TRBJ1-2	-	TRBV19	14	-	CASRTRGVNYGYTF	TGTGCCAGTAGAACTAGGGGGGTGAACTATGGCTACACCTTC
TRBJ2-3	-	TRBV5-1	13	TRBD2	CASGLAGTDTQYF	TGCGCCAGCGGACTAGCGGGAACAGATACGCAGTATTTT
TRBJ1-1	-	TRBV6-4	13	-	CASSARVETEAFF	TGTGCCAGCAGTGCCAGGGTTGAGACTGAAGCTTTCTTT
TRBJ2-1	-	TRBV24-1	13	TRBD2	CATSSGGLAKQFF	TGTGCCACCAGTAGTGGGGGACTAGCAAAGCAGTTCTTC
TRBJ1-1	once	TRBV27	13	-	CASIGVMNTEAFF	TGTGCCAGCATAGGTGTCATGAACACTGAAGCTTTCTTT
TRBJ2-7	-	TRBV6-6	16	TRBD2	CASSYPTSGPPYEQYF	TGTGCCAGCAGTTACCCGACTAGCGGTCCTCCCTACGAGCAGTACTTC
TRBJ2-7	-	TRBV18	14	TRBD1	CASSQQGANYEQYF	TGTGCCAGCTCCCAACAGGGGGCAAATTACGAGCAGTACTTC
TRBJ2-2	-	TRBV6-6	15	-	CASSYSSIHTGELFF	TGTGCCAGCAGTTACTCTAGCATTCACACCGGGGAGCTGTTTTTT
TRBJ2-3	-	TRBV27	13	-	CASSRPPTDTQYF	TGTGCCAGCAGTCGGCCGCCCACAGATACGCAGTATTTT
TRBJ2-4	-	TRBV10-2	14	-	CASSVGGLGYIQYF	TGCGCCAGCAGTGTAGGGGGGCTAGGATACATTCAGTACTTC
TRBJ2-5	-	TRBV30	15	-	CAWSVVAGRRETQYF	TGTGCCTGGAGTGTAGTAGCAGGGAGGAGGGAGACCCAGTACTTC
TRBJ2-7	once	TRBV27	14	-	CASSFGTSPYEQYF	TGTGCCAGCAGTTTCGGAACATCACCCTACGAGCAGTACTTC
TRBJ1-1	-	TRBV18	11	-	CASSPRTEAFF	TGTGCCAGCTCACCACGCACTGAAGCTTTCTTT
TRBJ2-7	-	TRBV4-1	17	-	CASSQEEVSGDSYEQYF	TGCGCCAGCAGCCAGGAGGAGGTTAGCGGAGACTCCTACGAGCAGTACTTC
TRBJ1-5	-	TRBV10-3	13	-	CAISESVGQPQHF	TGTGCCATCAGTGAGTCAGTGGGTCAGCCCCAGCATTTT
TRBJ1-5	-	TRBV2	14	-	CASSLITRDSPQHF	TGTGCCAGCAGTCTTATTACCAGAGACTCGCCCCAGCATTTT
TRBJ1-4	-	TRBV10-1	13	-	CASSQEVNEKLFF	TGCGCCAGCAGTCAAGAAGTGAATGAAAAACTGTTTTTT
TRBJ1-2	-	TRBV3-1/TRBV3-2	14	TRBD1	CASSHGDRNYGYTF	TGTGCCAGCAGCCATGGGGACAGGAACTATGGCTACACCTTC
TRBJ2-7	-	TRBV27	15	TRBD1	CASSTLTGEPYEQYF	TGTGCCAGCAGCACCCTGACAGGGGAGCCGTACGAGCAGTACTTC
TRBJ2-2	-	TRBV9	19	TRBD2	CASGNPGLAGVANTGELFF	TGTGCCAGCGGAAACCCGGGACTAGCGGGGGTCGCGAACACCGGGGAGCTGTTTTTT
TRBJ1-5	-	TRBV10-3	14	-	CAAANGKGNQPQHF	TGTGCCGCCGCTAACGGGAAGGGGAATCAGCCCCAGCATTTT